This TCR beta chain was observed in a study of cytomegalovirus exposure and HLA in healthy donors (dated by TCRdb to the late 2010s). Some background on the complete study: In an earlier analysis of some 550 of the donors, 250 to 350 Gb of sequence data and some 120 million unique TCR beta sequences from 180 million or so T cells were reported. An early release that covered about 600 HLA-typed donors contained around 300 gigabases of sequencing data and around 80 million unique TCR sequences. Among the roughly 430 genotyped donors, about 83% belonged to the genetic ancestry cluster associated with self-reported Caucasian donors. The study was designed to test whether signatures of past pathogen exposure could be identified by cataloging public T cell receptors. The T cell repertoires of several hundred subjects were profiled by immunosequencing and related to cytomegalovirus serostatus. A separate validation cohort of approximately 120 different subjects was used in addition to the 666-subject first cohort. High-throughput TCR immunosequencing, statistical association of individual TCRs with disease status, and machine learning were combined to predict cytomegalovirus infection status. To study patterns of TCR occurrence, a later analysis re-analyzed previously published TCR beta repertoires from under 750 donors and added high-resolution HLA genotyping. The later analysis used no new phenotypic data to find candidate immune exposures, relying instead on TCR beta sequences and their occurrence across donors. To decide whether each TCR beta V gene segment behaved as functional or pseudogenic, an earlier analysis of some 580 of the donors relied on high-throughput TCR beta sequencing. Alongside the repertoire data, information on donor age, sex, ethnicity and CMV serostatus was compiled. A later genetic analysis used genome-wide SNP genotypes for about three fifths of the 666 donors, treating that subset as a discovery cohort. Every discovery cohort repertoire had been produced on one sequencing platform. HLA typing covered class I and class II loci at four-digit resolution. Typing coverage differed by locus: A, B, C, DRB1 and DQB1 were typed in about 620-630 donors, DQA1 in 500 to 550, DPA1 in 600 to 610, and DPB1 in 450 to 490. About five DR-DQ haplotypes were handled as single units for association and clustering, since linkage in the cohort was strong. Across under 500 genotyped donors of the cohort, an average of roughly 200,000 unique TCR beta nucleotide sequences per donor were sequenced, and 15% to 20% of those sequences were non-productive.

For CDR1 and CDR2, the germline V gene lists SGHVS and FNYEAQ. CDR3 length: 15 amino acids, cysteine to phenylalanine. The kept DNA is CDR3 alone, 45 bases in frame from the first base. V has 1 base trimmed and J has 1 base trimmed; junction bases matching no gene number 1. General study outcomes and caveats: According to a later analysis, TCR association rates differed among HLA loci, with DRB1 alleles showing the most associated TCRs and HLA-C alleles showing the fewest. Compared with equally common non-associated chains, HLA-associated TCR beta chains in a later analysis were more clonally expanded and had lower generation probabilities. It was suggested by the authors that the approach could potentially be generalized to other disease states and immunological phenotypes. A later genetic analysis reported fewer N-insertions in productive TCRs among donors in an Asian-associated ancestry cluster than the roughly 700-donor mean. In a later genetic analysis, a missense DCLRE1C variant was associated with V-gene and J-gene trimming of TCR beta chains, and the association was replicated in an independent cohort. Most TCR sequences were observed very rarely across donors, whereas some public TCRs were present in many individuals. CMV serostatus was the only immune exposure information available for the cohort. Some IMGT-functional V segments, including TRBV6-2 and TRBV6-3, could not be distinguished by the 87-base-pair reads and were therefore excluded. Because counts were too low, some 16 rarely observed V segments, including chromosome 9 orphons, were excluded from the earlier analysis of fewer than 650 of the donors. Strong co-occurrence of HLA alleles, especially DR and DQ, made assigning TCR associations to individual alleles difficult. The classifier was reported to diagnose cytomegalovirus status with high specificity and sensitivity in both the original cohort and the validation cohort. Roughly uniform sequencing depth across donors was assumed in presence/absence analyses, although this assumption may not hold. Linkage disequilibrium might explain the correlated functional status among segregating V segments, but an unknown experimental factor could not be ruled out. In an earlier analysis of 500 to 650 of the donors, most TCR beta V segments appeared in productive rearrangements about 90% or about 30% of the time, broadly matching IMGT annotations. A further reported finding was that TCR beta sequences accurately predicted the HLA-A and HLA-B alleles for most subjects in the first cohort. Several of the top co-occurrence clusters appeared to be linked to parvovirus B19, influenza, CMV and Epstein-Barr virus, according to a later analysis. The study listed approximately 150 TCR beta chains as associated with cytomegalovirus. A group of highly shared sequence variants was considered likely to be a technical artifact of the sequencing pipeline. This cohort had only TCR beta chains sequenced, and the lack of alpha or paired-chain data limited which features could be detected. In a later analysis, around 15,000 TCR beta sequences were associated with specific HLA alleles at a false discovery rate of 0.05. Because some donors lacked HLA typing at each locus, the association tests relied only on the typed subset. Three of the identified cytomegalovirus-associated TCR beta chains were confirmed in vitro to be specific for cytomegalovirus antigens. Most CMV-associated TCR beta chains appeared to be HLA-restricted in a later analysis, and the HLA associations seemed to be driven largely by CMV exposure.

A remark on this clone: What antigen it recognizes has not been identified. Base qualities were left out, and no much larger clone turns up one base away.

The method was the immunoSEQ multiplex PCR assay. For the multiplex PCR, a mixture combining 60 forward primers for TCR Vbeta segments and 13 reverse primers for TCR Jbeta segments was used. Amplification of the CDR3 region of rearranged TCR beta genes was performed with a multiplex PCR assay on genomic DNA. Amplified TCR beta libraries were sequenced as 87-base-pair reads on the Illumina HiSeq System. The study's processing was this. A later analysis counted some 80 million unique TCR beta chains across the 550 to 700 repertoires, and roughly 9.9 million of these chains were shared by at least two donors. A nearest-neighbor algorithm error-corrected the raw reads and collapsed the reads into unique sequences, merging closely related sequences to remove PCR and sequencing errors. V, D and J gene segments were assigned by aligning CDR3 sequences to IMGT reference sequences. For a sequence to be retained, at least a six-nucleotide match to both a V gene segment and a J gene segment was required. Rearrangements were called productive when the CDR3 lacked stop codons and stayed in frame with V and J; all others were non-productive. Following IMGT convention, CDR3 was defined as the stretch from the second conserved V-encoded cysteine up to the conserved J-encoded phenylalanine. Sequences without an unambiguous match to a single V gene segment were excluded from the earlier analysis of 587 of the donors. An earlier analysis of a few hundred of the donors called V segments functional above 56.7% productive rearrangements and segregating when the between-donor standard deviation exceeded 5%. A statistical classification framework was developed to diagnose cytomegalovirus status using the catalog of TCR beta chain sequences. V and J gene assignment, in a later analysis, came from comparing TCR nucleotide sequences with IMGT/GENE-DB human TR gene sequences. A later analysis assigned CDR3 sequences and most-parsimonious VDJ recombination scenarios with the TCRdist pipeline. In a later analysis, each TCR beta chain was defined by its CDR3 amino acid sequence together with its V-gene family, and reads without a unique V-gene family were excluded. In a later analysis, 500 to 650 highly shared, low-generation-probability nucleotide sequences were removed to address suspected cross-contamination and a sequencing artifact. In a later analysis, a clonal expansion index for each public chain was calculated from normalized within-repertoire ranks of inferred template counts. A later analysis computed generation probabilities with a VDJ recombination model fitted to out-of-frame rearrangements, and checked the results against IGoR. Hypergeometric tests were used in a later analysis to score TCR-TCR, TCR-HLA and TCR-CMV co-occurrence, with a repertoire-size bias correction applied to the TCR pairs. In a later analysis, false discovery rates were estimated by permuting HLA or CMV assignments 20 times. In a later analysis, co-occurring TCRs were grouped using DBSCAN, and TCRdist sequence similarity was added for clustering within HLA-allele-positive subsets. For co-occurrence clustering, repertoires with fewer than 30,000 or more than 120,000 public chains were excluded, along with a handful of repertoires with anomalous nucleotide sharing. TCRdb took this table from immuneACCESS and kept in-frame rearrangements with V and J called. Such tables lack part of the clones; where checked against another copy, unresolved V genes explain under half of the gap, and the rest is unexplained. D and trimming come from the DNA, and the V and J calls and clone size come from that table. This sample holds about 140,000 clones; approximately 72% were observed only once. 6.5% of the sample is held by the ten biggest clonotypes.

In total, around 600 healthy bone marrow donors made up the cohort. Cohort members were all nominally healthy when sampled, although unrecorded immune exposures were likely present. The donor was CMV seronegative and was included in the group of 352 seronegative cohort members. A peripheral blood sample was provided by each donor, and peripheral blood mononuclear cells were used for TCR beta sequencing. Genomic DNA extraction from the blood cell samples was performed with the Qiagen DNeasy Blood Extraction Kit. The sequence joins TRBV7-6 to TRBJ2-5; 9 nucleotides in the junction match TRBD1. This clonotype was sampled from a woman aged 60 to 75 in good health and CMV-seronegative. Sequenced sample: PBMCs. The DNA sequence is TGTGCCAGCAGCTTAGAACAGGGGGCCCAAGAGACCCAGTACTTC. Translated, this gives CASSLEQGAQETQYF.